This is a list of T cell receptor beta chains from one sample in a study of cytomegalovirus exposure and HLA in healthy donors. Profiled with immunoSEQ multiplex PCR; TCRdb holds only in-frame clones, not every one. This table holds 150,000 to 200,000 clones, about four fifths found once. Sequencing was performed on PBMCs. The receptor set was obtained from a woman aged 18-30 years in good health and CMV-seropositive. The CDR3 runs from the conserved cysteine through the conserved F or W. A D gene is named only where the DNA matches it firmly. Size tells how often a clone was seen (once, few, many) or the class of an expanded clone, and some rows leave it out.

cdr3_nt | cdr3_aa | v_call | d_call | cdr3_length | clone_size | j_call
TGTGCCAGCAGTCTGGGGGCAGGGGTCGAGCAGTACTTC | CASSLGAGVEQYF | TRBV2 | NA | 13 | NA | TRBJ2-7
TGTGCCATCGGCACCGGGACAGGGGGGATGAACACTGAAGCTTTCTTT | CAIGTGTGGMNTEAFF | TRBV10-3 | TRBD1 | 16 | NA | TRBJ1-1
TGTGCCACCAGCAGAGATTTGAACAGCCTCTATGGCTACACCTTC | CATSRDLNSLYGYTF | TRBV15 | NA | 15 | NA | TRBJ1-2
TGTGCCAGTAGTATCGCTCCGAGGCAGTCCAATGAGCAGTTCTTC | CASSIAPRQSNEQFF | TRBV19 | NA | 15 | NA | TRBJ2-1
TGCGCCAGCAGTCAATCGCGGCAGGGGTTCTGCTCACGAATAAAAACTAACTATGGCTACACCTTC | CASSQSRQGFCSRIKTNYGYTF | TRBV23-1 | NA | 22 | NA | TRBJ1-2
TGTGCCAGCAGCCCAGGGACAGGGGGTGGCAATCAGCCCCAGCATTTT | CASSPGTGGGNQPQHF | TRBV7-2 | TRBD1 | 16 | NA | TRBJ1-5
TGTGCCAGCAGCCCTAATAGCGGGAGCTCCTACAATGAGCAGTTCTTC | CASSPNSGSSYNEQFF | TRBV7-9 | TRBD2 | 16 | NA | TRBJ2-1
TGCGCCAGCAGCCACCTAGCGGGTTACAATGAGCAGTTCTTC | CASSHLAGYNEQFF | TRBV4-1 | TRBD2 | 14 | NA | TRBJ2-1
TGTGCCAGCAGTTTGAGGGACACTGAAGCTTTCTTT | CASSLRDTEAFF | TRBV13 | NA | 12 | NA | TRBJ1-1
TGTGCCAGCAGTGACGGGACAGGGTACAATGAGCAGTTCTTC | CASSDGTGYNEQFF | TRBV6-1 | TRBD1 | 14 | few | TRBJ2-1
TGTGCCAGCAGTGAAGCGGGAGGGGCGAACACTGAAGCTTTCTTT | CASSEAGGANTEAFF | TRBV6-1 | NA | 15 | NA | TRBJ1-1
TGTGCCAGCAGCCAGACCTCAGGGTCGGCAGGAGCTTTCTTT | CASSQTSGSAGAFF | TRBV13 | NA | 14 | NA | TRBJ1-1
TGTGCCAGCAGACCCCCCAGGGTTGGGTACGAGCAGTACTTC | CASRPPRVGYEQYF | TRBV27 | NA | 14 | NA | TRBJ2-7
TGTGCCAGCAGCCCGGACGTACAGGCGACCCATGAAAAACTGTTTTTT | CASSPDVQATHEKLFF | TRBV9 | NA | 16 | NA | TRBJ1-4
TGTGCCAGCAGTGAGGAGGAGGGACGAGCGACCCAGTACTTC | CASSEEEGRATQYF | TRBV2 | NA | 14 | NA | TRBJ2-5
TGTGCCAGCAGCTTGCCCGGACAGGGACGTGTCTACACCTTC | CASSLPGQGRVYTF | TRBV7-8 | TRBD1 | 14 | NA | TRBJ1-2
TGTGCCAGCAGTGAATCCGGGTACGAGCAGTACTTC | CASSESGYEQYF | TRBV7-9 | NA | 12 | NA | TRBJ2-7
TGTGCCAGCTCGGACCGGGGGGGCAGCAATCAGCCCCAGCATTTT | CASSDRGGSNQPQHF | TRBV11-2 | NA | 15 | NA | TRBJ1-5
TGTGCCAGCAGTTACGGTGGTCTAGGGGGAGAGCAGCCCCAGCATTTT | CASSYGGLGGEQPQHF | TRBV6-5 | NA | 16 | NA | TRBJ1-5
TGCGCCAGCAGCTTCCCCCGCGGGCGGGGGAACACAGATACGCAGTATTTT | CASSFPRGRGNTDTQYF | TRBV5-1 | TRBD2 | 17 | NA | TRBJ2-3
TGTGCCAGCAGCCCCCCCTTCTTGAACACTGAAGCTTTCTTT | CASSPPFLNTEAFF | TRBV7-9 | NA | 14 | NA | TRBJ1-1
TGTGCCAGCAGCCGGACAGGTCGGGGCTACACCTTC | CASSRTGRGYTF | TRBV14 | TRBD1 | 12 | NA | TRBJ1-2
TGTGCCAGCTCGTGGAGGGCAAGCAATCAGCCCCAGCATTTT | CASSWRASNQPQHF | TRBV6-1 | NA | 14 | NA | TRBJ1-5
TGCGCCAGCAGCCTCGGACAGGGTCGCTACGAGCAGTACTTC | CASSLGQGRYEQYF | TRBV4-3 | TRBD1 | 14 | NA | TRBJ2-7
TGTGCCAGCAGTGAAGAGGTGGGAGGAAGCCTCGGCAATCAGCCCCAGCATTTT | CASSEEVGGSLGNQPQHF | TRBV6-1 | NA | 18 | NA | TRBJ1-5
TGTGCCAGCACAGCGCCAGGGGTAGACACCATATATTTT | CASTAPGVDTIYF | TRBV5-4 | NA | 13 | NA | TRBJ1-3
TGTGCCAGCAGCCAGGGGCTTGGGGGTGTAGGTAACTATGGCTACACCTTC | CASSQGLGGVGNYGYTF | TRBV5-4 | NA | 17 | NA | TRBJ1-2
TGTGCCAGCAGTTACTCGACCGGGTCCTACACTGAAGCTTTCTTT | CASSYSTGSYTEAFF | TRBV6-6 | NA | 15 | NA | TRBJ1-1
TGTGCCAACGGGGTCGGCCTGAACACTGAAGCTTTCTTT | CANGVGLNTEAFF | TRBV10-3 | NA | 13 | NA | TRBJ1-1
TGTGCCAGCGCCCACAGGGTGGAGAGTGAAGCTTTCTTT | CASAHRVESEAFF | TRBV7-3 | NA | 13 | NA | TRBJ1-1
TGTGCTAGTGGTTTGGTTCCTAGAGGGATATCATATGGCTACACCTTC | CASGLVPRGISYGYTF | TRBV12-5 | NA | 16 | NA | TRBJ1-2
TGTGCCAGCAGCGAAAGGGCGGGGGGCGGCACAGATACGCAGTATTTT | CASSERAGGGTDTQYF | TRBV2 | TRBD2 | 16 | NA | TRBJ2-3
TGTGCCAGCCAAGGGCAGGGTACGAGGTCCCAGCATTTT | CASQGQGTRSQHF | TRBV27 | NA | 13 | few | TRBJ1-5
TGTGCCAGCAGCCGAAGGGGACAGGGGACCTACGAGCAGTACTTC | CASSRRGQGTYEQYF | TRBV27 | TRBD1 | 15 | NA | TRBJ2-7
TGTGCCAGCAGTGCCCCTTCGACAGGGGGGGCCATGTACGAGCAGTACTTC | CASSAPSTGGAMYEQYF | TRBV25-1 | TRBD1 | 17 | NA | TRBJ2-7
TGTGCCAGTAGAACCCCAGGGGGATGGGGCGGGGAGCTGTTTTTT | CASRTPGGWGGELFF | TRBV19 | TRBD1 | 15 | few | TRBJ2-2
TGTGCCAGCAGACTCGACAGTAGATCTAGACCCTCTGGGGCCAACGTCCTGACTTTC | CASRLDSRSRPSGANVLTF | TRBV2 | NA | 19 | NA | TRBJ2-6
TGTGCCAGCAGTGAGGGGGCCCGGGGTAATTCACCCCTCCACTTT | CASSEGARGNSPLHF | TRBV6-4 | NA | 15 | once | TRBJ1-6
TGTGCCAGCAGTGGGACCGGGACAGGGGGCACTGAAGCTTTCTTT | CASSGTGTGGTEAFF | TRBV6-6 | TRBD1 | 15 | NA | TRBJ1-1
TGTGCCAGCAGCTCCCGCGGGACAGGGTACTACACCTTC | CASSSRGTGYYTF | TRBV7-9 | TRBD1 | 13 | NA | TRBJ1-2
TGTGCCAGCAGTGAAGCGGGGGGGCGGGTGGAGCAGTACTTC | CASSEAGGRVEQYF | TRBV2 | NA | 14 | few | TRBJ2-7
TGCGCCAGCAGCCATGAGGACAGGGATAACTATGGCTACACCTTC | CASSHEDRDNYGYTF | TRBV4-3 | TRBD1 | 15 | NA | TRBJ1-2
TGTGCCAGCTCACCATTGGGGGCCACAGATACGCAGTATTTT | CASSPLGATDTQYF | TRBV18 | NA | 14 | NA | TRBJ2-3
TGCAGCGTCGAGGGGACTAGCGGGGGCATGCGTGAGCAGTTCTTC | CSVEGTSGGMREQFF | TRBV29-1 | TRBD2 | 15 | NA | TRBJ2-1
TGTGCCAGTAGTATCGCGGGACAGACCTACGAGCAGTACTTC | CASSIAGQTYEQYF | TRBV19 | NA | 14 | NA | TRBJ2-7
TGTGCCAGCGTGGAACGGACTAACTCCTACAATGAGCAGTTCTTC | CASVERTNSYNEQFF | TRBV6-5 | NA | 15 | NA | TRBJ2-1
TGCGCCAGCAGCTCGGACACCTCTAACTATGGCTACACCTTC | CASSSDTSNYGYTF | TRBV5-1 | NA | 14 | NA | TRBJ1-2